Presented here are 10 T cell receptor beta chains from one specimen sequenced in a study of T cell responses to AZD1222 COVID-19 vaccine. Here immunoSEQ multiplex PCR was the method, and the copy in TCRdb shows in-frame clones only, minus some. The sample carries about 120,000 clones, 87% recorded once. Sequences were derived from peripheral blood, sampled 28 days after the second AZD1222 dose. These receptors were collected from an adult who received the AZD1222 COVID-19 vaccine.

This clone was detected only once. The chain couples TRBV28 to TRBJ1-6; D is unresolved. V lost 6 bases and J lost 0, with 12 bases in between. Germline-derived CDR1 and CDR2 are MDHEN and SYDVKM. The CDR3 has 16 residues. The chain's CDR3 is CASSEMGNSYNSPLHF. Written as DNA, the CDR3 is TGTGCCAGCAGCGAAATGGGGAACTCCTATAATTCACCCCTCCACTTT.

The chain employs TRBV7-2 and TRBJ2-1, with D unresolved. Looked up from germline, CDR1 is SGHTA and CDR2 is FQGNSA. CDR3 length: 14 residues. The germline V and J ends were trimmed by 1 base and 3 bases, with 7 bases remaining between them. The CDR3 nucleotides read TGTGCCAGCAGCTTAGATCACGGCTACAATGAGCAGTTCTTC. Protein sequence: CASSLDHGYNEQFF.

The chain employs TRBV7-2 and TRBJ1-2; 8 bases are a match to TRBD1. The germline gives CDR1 SGHTA, CDR2 FQGNSA. The J segment lost 7 bases and the V segment lost 5 bases, leaving 6 bases of the junction unmatched. The CDR3 length is 13 residues. In nucleotides, the CDR3 is TGTGCCAGCAGCCAGGACAGGGACTCTGGCTACACCTTC. It codes for CASSQDRDSGYTF.

This clone was recorded only once. The J gene is TRBJ2-6, the V gene TRBV7-2, with TRBD1 matching 7 bases. V gave up 5 bases and J gave up 4 bases; unmatched junction bases: 5. There are 15 residues in the CDR3. The germline CDR1 and CDR2 sequences are SGHTA and FQGNSA. The CDR3 DNA is TGTGCCAGCAGCCAACAGGGGTCAGGGGCCAACGTCCTGACTTTC. Its translation: CASSQQGSGANVLTF.

The gene calls are TRBV7-8 and TRBJ1-1; 8 bases are shared with TRBD1. V lost 6 bases to trimming and J lost 6 bases; unmatched junction nucleotides: 6. The CDR3 has 13 residues. The germline V gene has CDR1 SGHVS and CDR2 FQNEAQ. This chain's CDR3 is CASSLGQVAEAFF. DNA of the CDR3: TGTGCCAGCAGTTTGGGACAGGTCGCTGAAGCTTTCTTT.

This chain uses TRBV11-3 with TRBJ2-3, with D possibly matching TRBD1 (5 bases). Germline V gives CDR1 SGHNT, CDR2 YENEEA. The CDR3 extends over 14 amino acids. With 1 base removed from V and 5 bases from J, the gap between germline ends came to 10 bases. The CDR3 here is CASSLGRAGDTQYF. The CDR3 DNA reads as TGTGCCAGCAGCTTAGGCAGGGCAGGAGATACGCAGTATTTT.

The chain joins TRBV6-5 to TRBJ1-2; D possibly corresponds to TRBD1 (5 bases). This CDR3 contains 13 residues. Looked up from germline, CDR1 is MNHEY and CDR2 is SVGAGI. V dropped 6 bases and J dropped 0 bases, with 8 bases sitting between them. CDR3 sequence reads: CASRGTANYGYTF. The CDR3 nucleotides are TGTGCCAGCAGGGGGACGGCTAACTATGGCTACACCTTC.

V gene TRBV4-2 combines with J gene TRBJ1-6; no clear D. CDR1 is LGHNA and CDR2 is YNFKEQ in the germline V gene. Trimming removed 0 bases from V and 7 bases from J, with 13 bases in between. The length of the CDR3 is 16 residues. The CDR3 bases are TGTGCCAGCAGCCAAGATTTGGGTAGGGTGAATTCACCCCTCCACTTT. Amino acid sequence: CASSQDLGRVNSPLHF.

This rearrangement joins TRBV7-2 to TRBJ1-2; tentatively, D is TRBD1 (6 bases). The CDR3 spans 16 residues. Trimming took off 0 bases at V and 0 bases at J, with 11 bases between the two ends. Germline V gene sequence: CDR1 SGHTA, CDR2 FQGNSA. Written as DNA, the CDR3 is TGTGCCAGCAGCTTAGCGTCAGGGGCAGCTAACTATGGCTACACCTTC. It yields the protein CASSLASGAANYGYTF.

The chain uses TRBV29-1 and TRBJ1-2; D may be TRBD1 (5 bases). Germline V gene lookup returns CDR1 SQVTM and CDR2 ANQGSEA. The CDR3 has 13 amino acids. Trimming pared 3 bases from V and 6 bases from J, leaving 14 bases between. CDR3: CSVDTGTANGYTF. The CDR3 DNA reads as TGCAGCGTTGATACCGGGACGGCCAATGGCTACACCTTC.